This is a list of T cell receptor beta chains from one sample in a study of CD8 T cells in ankylosing spondylitis. TCRdb analysed the 5' RACE reads with MiXCR anew, one entry per CDR3 protein. Of fewer than 200,000 distinct CDR3 sequences listed, roughly 10% are singletons. The sequenced material came from blood, either unsorted or a sorted T cell fraction (not recorded which). The source is a female donor with ankylosing spondylitis or in good health (not recorded which). Each CDR3 is given with its conserved first and last residue. D genes are given only for firm matches. Expanded clones get a size class; other rows say once, few or many, or leave the size out.

>TRBJ1-1|few|TRBV6-1|13|NA
CASRDREAVEAFF
TGTGCCAGCAGGGACCGGGAGGCCGTTGAAGCTTTCTTT
>TRBJ2-7|NA|TRBV9|14|NA
CASSVRASDYEQYF
TGTGCCAGCAGCGTCCGGGCTAGCGACTACGAGCAGTACTTC
>TRBJ1-5|few|TRBV5-6|16|NA
CASSLGPGLSNQPQHF
TGTGCCAGCAGCCTCGGACCTGGGCTGAGCAATCAGCCCCAGCATTTT
>TRBJ1-1|many|TRBV4-3|14|NA
CASSQDSRGTEAFF
TGCGCCAGCAGCCAAGATTCAAGGGGAACTGAAGCTTTCTTT
>TRBJ1-1|NA|TRBV4-3|14|NA
CASSQDWENTEAFF
TGCGCCAGCAGCCAAGATTGGGAGAACACTGAAGCTTTCTTT
>TRBJ2-1|few|TRBV3-1|16|NA
CASSQDRGAKNNEQFF
TGTGCCAGCAGCCAAGACCGTGGAGCAAAGAACAATGAGCAGTTCTTC
>TRBJ2-1|many|TRBV4-3|14|TRBD2
CASSQAGGYNEQFF
TGCGCCAGCAGCCAAGCGGGAGGGTACAATGAGCAGTTCTTC
>TRBJ1-1|NA|TRBV5-6|15|NA
CASSLPPMGFTEAFF
TGTGCCAGCAGCTTACCTCCTATGGGGTTTACTGAAGCTTTCTTT
>TRBJ1-3|NA|TRBV27|12|NA
CASSSGGNTIYF
TGTGCCAGCAGTTCCGGCGGAAACACCATATATTTT
>TRBJ2-5|few|TRBV9|14|NA
CASSVGRGGETQYF
TGTGCCAGCAGCGTAGGCAGGGGTGGAGAGACCCAGTACTTC
>TRBJ2-3|few|TRBV24-1|14|NA
CATSPDSGTDTQYF
TGTGCCACCAGTCCAGATAGTGGCACAGATACGCAGTATTTT
>TRBJ1-5|few|TRBV28|15|NA
CASSLRGRSNQPQHF
TGTGCCAGCAGTTTAAGGGGCAGGAGCAATCAGCCCCAGCATTTT
>TRBJ2-7|few|TRBV3-1|15|NA
CASSPPGAGAYEQYF
TGTGCCAGCAGCCCCCCGGGGGCGGGAGCGTACGAGCAGTACTTC
>TRBJ1-4|NA|TRBV4-1|16|NA
CASSQDLLQGEGKLFF
TGCGCCAGCAGCCAAGATCTCTTACAGGGTGAAGGAAAACTGTTTTTT
>TRBJ2-7|few|TRBV20-1|14|NA
CSARPRGYPYEQYF
TGCAGTGCTAGACCCCGAGGATACCCCTACGAGCAGTACTTC
>TRBJ2-3|few|TRBV2|14|TRBD2
CASLVGGNTDTQYF
TGTGCCAGCCTCGTGGGGGGGAACACAGATACGCAGTATTTT
>TRBJ1-1|many|TRBV4-3|15|NA
CASSQESWGNTEAFF
TGCGCCAGCAGCCAAGAATCATGGGGGAACACTGAAGCTTTCTTT
>TRBJ1-4|few|TRBV7-6|14|NA
CASSEAPYEEKLFF
TGTGCCAGCAGCGAAGCCCCGTACGAGGAAAAACTGTTTTTT
>TRBJ2-3|NA|TRBV28|14|NA
CASSLNPSTDTQYF
TGTGCCAGCAGTTTAAATCCCAGCACAGATACGCAGTATTTT
>TRBJ2-7|many|TRBV7-9|15|TRBD1
CASSSPGQGVHEQYF
TGTGCCAGCAGCTCCCCCGGACAGGGAGTCCACGAGCAGTACTTC
>TRBJ1-5|few|TRBV21-1|13|NA
CASSARQGLTQHF
TGTGCCAGCAGCGCCCGCCAGGGTTTGACCCAGCATTTT
>TRBJ2-1|few|TRBV27|16|NA
CASSQLPGFLGLEQFF
TGTGCCAGCAGCCAACTCCCGGGCTTTCTAGGCCTTGAGCAGTTCTTC
>TRBJ2-2|few|TRBV2|16|TRBD2
CASSFPTSGDTGELFF
TGTGCCAGCAGTTTTCCGACTAGCGGGGACACCGGGGAGCTGTTTTTT
>TRBJ2-5|NA|TRBV6-5|11|NA
CASSWGETQYF
TGTGCCAGCAGTTGGGGAGAGACCCAGTACTTC
>TRBJ2-1|few|TRBV2|15|TRBD2
CASSEPSGRGLEQFF
TGTGCCAGCAGTGAACCCAGCGGGAGGGGACTTGAGCAGTTCTTC
>TRBJ2-7|few|TRBV4-1|16|TRBD2
CASSQGVTSGSYEQYF
TGCGCCAGCAGCCAAGGGGTAACTAGCGGTTCCTACGAGCAGTACTTC
>TRBJ2-7|many|TRBV7-6|13|NA
CASSLNIGYEQYF
TGTGCCAGCAGCTTAAACATAGGCTACGAGCAGTACTTC
>TRBJ1-6|many|TRBV7-6|16|NA
CASSRGFRGRDSPLHF
TGTGCCAGCAGCCGCGGGTTTAGGGGACGAGATTCACCCCTCCACTTT
>TRBJ1-2|few|TRBV2|14|TRBD1
CASSEGTGYNGYTF
TGTGCCAGCAGTGAGGGGACAGGGTACAATGGCTACACCTTC
>TRBJ2-7|few|TRBV12-5|16|NA
CASGFQPGRTTYEQYF
TGTGCTAGTGGTTTCCAACCGGGACGGACCACGTACGAGCAGTACTTC
>TRBJ1-5|few|TRBV3-1|17|NA
CASSQEPEYGSNQPQHF
TGTGCCAGCAGCCAAGAACCGGAATATGGGAGCAATCAGCCCCAGCATTTT
>TRBJ2-2|many|TRBV3-1|15|NA
CASSQDLTGTGELFF
TGTGCCAGCAGCCAAGATCTGACGGGCACCGGGGAGCTGTTTTTT
>TRBJ1-2|NA|TRBV7-9|10|NA
CASSPEGYTF
TGTGCCAGCAGCCCTGAGGGCTACACCTTC
>TRBJ1-4|NA|TRBV19|14|NA
CASSIGLLREELFF
TGTGCCAGTAGTATCGGGCTTCTTAGGGAGGAACTGTTTTTT
>TRBJ2-1|NA|TRBV29-1|17|TRBD2
CSVEGWLAGGAYNEQFF
TGCAGCGTTGAAGGATGGCTAGCGGGAGGAGCCTACAATGAGCAGTTCTTC
>TRBJ2-2|few|TRBV6-2/TRBV6-3|14|NA
CASTNEGYTGELFF
TGTGCCAGCACTAACGAGGGATACACCGGGGAGCTGTTTTTT
>TRBJ2-7|NA|TRBV27|16|TRBD2
CASSLSVAGGFYEQYF
TGTGCCAGCAGTCTATCCGTAGCGGGAGGGTTCTACGAGCAGTACTTC
>TRBJ2-5|many|TRBV15|15|NA
CATSEGGLQEETQYF
TGTGCCACCAGCGAAGGGGGTTTGCAGGAAGAGACCCAGTACTTC
>TRBJ1-1|NA|TRBV7-9|15|NA
CASSLPNTGYTEAFF
TGTGCCAGCAGCTTACCAAACACGGGGTACACTGAAGCTTTCTTT
>TRBJ2-1|few|TRBV20-1|14|TRBD2
CSAQLAGTYNEQFF
TGCAGTGCTCAGCTAGCGGGAACTTACAATGAGCAGTTCTTC
>TRBJ2-2|NA|TRBV12-3/TRBV12-4|15|NA
CASSLGTPYTGELFF
TGTGCCAGCAGTCTTGGGACTCCCTACACCGGGGAGCTGTTTTTT
>TRBJ2-1|many|TRBV7-3|13|TRBD2
CASSLREGLEQFF
TGTGCCAGCAGCTTGAGGGAGGGCCTCGAGCAGTTCTTC
>TRBJ2-7|many|TRBV4-3|16|TRBD1
CASSQSLQGPFYEQYF
TGCGCCAGCAGCCAGAGTCTACAGGGGCCGTTCTACGAGCAGTACTTC
>TRBJ2-7|NA|TRBV15|13|NA
CATSRGLPYEQYF
TGTGCCACCAGCAGAGGACTTCCCTACGAGCAGTACTTC
>TRBJ1-5|few|TRBV15|16|NA
CATSSPGTLGHQPQHF
TGTGCCACCAGCAGTCCAGGGACACTTGGACATCAGCCCCAGCATTTT
>TRBJ2-1|many|TRBV9|16|NA
CASSARPGSAYNEQFF
TGTGCCAGCAGCGCCCGCCCCGGTTCGGCCTACAATGAGCAGTTCTTC
>TRBJ2-7|few|TRBV6-2/TRBV6-3|12|NA
CATEGRRVEQYF
TGTGCCACTGAGGGCCGTCGTGTCGAGCAGTACTTC